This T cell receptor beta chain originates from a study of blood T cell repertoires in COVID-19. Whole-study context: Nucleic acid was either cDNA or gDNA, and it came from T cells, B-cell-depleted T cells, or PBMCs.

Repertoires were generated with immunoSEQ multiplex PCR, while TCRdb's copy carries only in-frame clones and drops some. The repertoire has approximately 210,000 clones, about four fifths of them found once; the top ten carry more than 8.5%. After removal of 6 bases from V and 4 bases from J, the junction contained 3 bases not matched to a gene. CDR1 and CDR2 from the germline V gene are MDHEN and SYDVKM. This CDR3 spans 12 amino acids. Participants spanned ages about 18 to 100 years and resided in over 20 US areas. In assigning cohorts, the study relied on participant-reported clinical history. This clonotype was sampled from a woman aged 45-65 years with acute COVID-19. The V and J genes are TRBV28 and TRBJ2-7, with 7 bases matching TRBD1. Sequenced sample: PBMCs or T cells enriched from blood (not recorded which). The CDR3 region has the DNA TGTGCCAGCAGACAGACAGGGTACGAGCAGTACTTC. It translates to CASRQTGYEQYF.